The 23 T cell receptor beta chains in this list originate from one sample, sequenced in a study of blood T cells in healthy people across ages (dated by TCRdb to the mid-2010s). Library preparation used 5' RACE. For sequencing, an Illumina HiSeq 2500 was employed. A second PCR of roughly 7 to 11 cycles was performed with a sample-barcoded 5' primer and a J-beta primer mix. TCRdb itself trimmed the public reads at Q25 with fastp, ran MiXCR and retained productive beta chains. Each CDR3 protein appears once, grouped with its most common genes and DNA. The sample has approximately 800,000 distinct CDR3 sequences on record, 58% of them singletons. In total, the top ten clones hold about 20% of the sample. The sequencing input was blood. These TCRs come from a man aged 25 to 40 in good health.

This clonotype came up a few times. The rearrangement uses TRBV7-2 and TRBJ1-2, with TRBD1 matching over 8 bases. The J segment lost 13 bases and the V segment lost 5 bases, leaving 12 bases of the junction unmatched. Germline values: CDR1 SGHTA, CDR2 FQGNSA. This CDR3 has 13 amino acids. Written as DNA, the CDR3 is TGTGCCAGCAGCGACAGGACAGGGAAAGACTCCACCTTC. Translating it yields CASSDRTGKDSTF. The entire variable domain, with the rest obtained from reference TRBV7-2 and TRBJ1-2, is as follows: GAGVSQSPSNKVTEKGKDVELRCDPISGHTALYWYRQSLGQGLEFLIYFQGNSAPDKSGLPSDRFSAERTGGSVSTLTIQRTQQEDSAVYLCASSDRTGKDSTFGSGTRLTVV.

This chain uses TRBV28 with TRBJ2-3, with unresolved D. The CDR3 length is 12 residues. Germline CDR1 is MDHEN and CDR2 is SYDVKM. V was shortened by 5 bases and J by 9 bases, with 12 bases between the two germline ends. The CDR3 loop is CASSTPLRTQYF. The CDR3 DNA is TGTGCCAGCAGTACCCCCCTTAGGACGCAGTATTTT.

The chain recombines TRBV7-9 with TRBJ2-3; D possibly uses TRBD1 or TRBD2 (7 bases each). Trimming cost V 4 bases and J 6 bases, with 23 bases left between them. The CDR3 contains 17 residues. The V gene's germline CDR1 is SEHNR and CDR2 FQNEAQ (reference sequence). In nucleotides, the CDR3 is TGTGCCAGCAGCTCAACGAAGACCCGACAGGGAGGGGATACGCAGTATTTT. Its translation: CASSSTKTRQGGDTQYF.

This sequence joins TRBV7-9 and TRBJ1-2; D not resolved. Looked up from germline, CDR1 is SEHNR and CDR2 is FQNEAQ (reference sequence). The CDR3 consists of 14 residues. Trimming shortened V by 1 base and J by 1 base, and 7 bases separated the two germline ends. The CDR3 DNA is TGTGCCAGCAGCTTAGAGTCCGTTAACTATGGCTACACCTTC. Protein: CASSLESVNYGYTF.

This clonotype is a singleton in its sample. J is TRBJ1-1 and V is TRBV18; the match to TRBD1 covers 11 bases. Looked up from germline, CDR1 is KGHSH and CDR2 is LQKENI. The CDR3 runs 13 residues. Trimming cost V 3 bases and J 11 bases; bases outside gene matches: 5. The CDR3 spells CASSPSGQGEAFF. CDR3 DNA: TGTGCCAGCTCACCTTCGGGACAGGGGGAGGCTTTCTTT.

The V and J genes are TRBV10-1 and TRBJ2-2; maybe TRBD1 (5 bases). Trimming pared 6 bases from V and 0 bases from J, leaving 8 bases between. Germline lookup yields CDR1 WNHNN and CDR2 SYGVQD (reference sequence). This CDR3 is 14 amino acids long. The CDR3 loop reads CASRLTANTGELFF. CDR3 DNA: TGCGCCAGCAGGTTGACAGCGAACACCGGGGAGCTGTTTTTT.

This chain links TRBV9 with TRBJ2-5; D may correspond to TRBD1 or TRBD2 (5 bases each). CDR1 and CDR2 (germline): SGDLS, YYNGEE. The CDR3 is 16 amino acids. V was shortened by 2 bases and J by 4 bases, with 18 bases between the two germline ends. In DNA form, the CDR3 reads TGTGCCAGCAGCGTTTCAACGGGACGCCGAGGAGAGACCCAGTACTTC. Amino acid sequence: CASSVSTGRRGETQYF. Filled out from reference TRBV9 and TRBJ2-5, the complete variable domain reads DSGVTQTPKHLITATGQRVTLRCSPRSGDLSVYWYQQSLDQGLQFLIQYYNGEERAKGNILERFSAQQFPDLHSELNLSSLELGDSALYFCASSVSTGRRGETQYFGPGTRLLVL.

V is TRBV29-1 and J is TRBJ2-1; 11 bases map to TRBD2. The CDR3 totals 16 residues. From germline, CDR1 is SQVTM and CDR2 ANQGSEA. The V segment lost 3 bases and the J segment 6 bases; nucleotides outside the gene matches: 10. The CDR3 loop is CSVESPSGGFFNEQFF. The CDR3 coding sequence is TGCAGCGTTGAGAGCCCTAGCGGGGGGTTTTTCAATGAGCAGTTCTTC.

The V gene is TRBV6-4, the J gene TRBJ2-1, with TRBD2 as a possible D gene (5 bases). The CDR3 is made up of 15 amino acids. Trimming removed 5 bases at V and 2 bases at J, with 13 bases between. The germline CDR1 and CDR2 sequences are MRHNA and SNTAGT. The CDR3 region is CASSIESGPYNEQFF. The CDR3 DNA sequence: TGTGCCAGCAGTATCGAAAGCGGACCCTACAATGAGCAGTTCTTC.

V gene TRBV6-2 or TRBV6-3 combines with J gene TRBJ2-5; 11 bases map to TRBD2. Judging by the DNA end, TRBJ2-7 fits better; the J call may be wrong. The CDR3 loop spans 19 amino acids. CDR1 is MNHEY, CDR2 SVGEGT, per germline. The CDR3 DNA reads as TGTGCCAGCAGTTACCGGGCCAGCGGAATGCTAGCGGGAGGAAACGAGCAGTACTTC. Translation gives CASSYRASGMLAGGNEQYF.

This chain joins TRBV11-1 and TRBJ2-4; TRBD2 aligns across 9 bases. V lost 0 bases, J lost 2 bases, and 8 bases stayed unmatched. Germline loops: CDR1 SGHAT, CDR2 FQDESV (reference sequence). CDR3 length: 18 amino acids. The CDR3 region is CASSLAKGAGGTKNIQYF. The CDR3 nucleotides read TGTGCCAGCAGCTTAGCGAAGGGAGCGGGAGGCACCAAAAACATTCAGTACTTC.

On this clonotype: Mismatch with germline at one junction end may stem from a read error. The gene calls are TRBV6-5 and TRBJ1-2; a weak D match, TRBD1 (5 bases). Per germline, CDR1 MNHEY and CDR2 SVGAGI. The CDR3 covers 16 residues. CDR3 bases: TGTGCCAACAGTTACTCGATTCCGGGACGGGACTATGGCTACACCTTC. Translation: CANSYSIPGRDYGYTF.

The gene calls are TRBV11-1 and TRBJ2-5, with D possibly matching TRBD1 (6 bases). CDR1 SGHAT and CDR2 FQDESV come from the germline V gene (reference sequence). V was pared by 6 bases and J by 11 bases, with 19 bases between. The CDR3 has 13 residues. The CDR3 nucleotides are TGTGCCAGCAGAAACCGACAGGACAATGAGCAGTACTTC. Translated: CASRNRQDNEQYF.

In its sample, this clonotype was seen once. The chain employs TRBV5-1 and TRBJ2-5; a possible D gene is TRBD2 (6 bases). Germline CDR1 reads SGHRS; CDR2 reads YFSETQ. The ends were cut back, 4 bases at V and 2 bases at J, with 12 bases in the middle. This CDR3 is built from 14 residues. CDR3 sequence (DNA): TGCGCCAGCAGCAGGGGAGCGGGTCAAGAGACCCAGTACTTC. Amino acids: CASSRGAGQETQYF. The full variable domain, rest sourced from reference TRBV5-1 and TRBJ2-5, is KAGVTQTPRYLIKTRGQQVTLSCSPISGHRSVSWYQQTPGQGLQFLFEYFSETQRNKGNFPGRFSGRQFSNSRSEMNVSTLELGDSALYLCASSRGAGQETQYFGPGTRLLVL.

There are a few counts of this clonotype. The chain uses TRBV4-2 and TRBJ2-7, with a tentative D call TRBD2 (6 bases). The CDR3 has 13 amino acids. Between the trimmed V and J ends, which lost 4 bases and 2 bases, there was a span of 9 bases. Germline-derived CDR1 and CDR2 are LGHNA and YNFKEQ. The CDR3 is CASSRDLAYEQYF. The CDR3 nucleotides are TGTGCCAGCAGCCGGGACTTAGCCTACGAGCAGTACTTC.

The chain employs TRBV27 and TRBJ2-1; D is perhaps TRBD1 (6 bases). This CDR3 region has 15 residues. CDR1 is MNHEY, CDR2 SMNVEV, per germline (reference sequence). The V and J ends lost 2 bases and 3 bases respectively, with 11 bases between them. The CDR3 sequence is CASSLNRDRYNEQFF. In DNA, the CDR3 is TGTGCCAGCAGTTTAAACAGGGATCGCTACAATGAGCAGTTCTTC.

This clonotype came up a few times. This chain joins TRBV5-1 and TRBJ2-5, with D perhaps matching TRBD2 (5 bases). Trimming pared 0 bases from V and 5 bases from J, leaving 11 bases between. Germline CDR1 and CDR2: SGHRS and YFSETQ. The CDR3 is 14 amino acids. CDR3 loop: CASSLEREGETQYF. The CDR3 DNA sequence: TGCGCCAGCAGCTTGGAGAGGGAAGGGGAGACCCAGTACTTC.

This chain uses TRBV3-1 with TRBJ2-1; perhaps TRBD2 as D (6 bases). The CDR3 has 13 residues. The V gene's germline CDR1 is LGHDT and CDR2 YNNKEL (reference sequence). V gave up 0 bases and J gave up 10 bases, with 10 bases separating them. The CDR3 sequence: CASSQDRELEQFF. The CDR3 bases are TGTGCCAGCAGCCAAGATCGGGAGTTGGAGCAGTTCTTC.

Only one count was recorded for this clonotype. The chain is built from TRBV7-2 and TRBJ2-4; TRBD1 matches at 9 bases. CDR3 length: 15 amino acids. CDR1 SGHTA and CDR2 FQGNSA come from the germline V gene. V lost 3 bases and J lost 4; bases outside the gene matches: 4. The CDR3 reads CASSFDRGSKNIQYF. The DNA for the CDR3 is TGTGCCAGCAGCTTCGACAGGGGGTCGAAAAACATTCAGTACTTC.

This clonotype came up once. The chain carries TRBV14 and TRBJ1-4; D may be TRBD1 (6 bases). V was cut by 3 bases and J by 0 bases, with 14 bases left in between. Germline V lookup: CDR1 SGHDN, CDR2 FVKESK. The CDR3 has 17 amino acids. The CDR3 loop reads CASSQSRGQATNEKLFF. The CDR3 region has the DNA TGTGCCAGCAGCCAGTCTCGGGGACAAGCAACTAATGAAAAACTGTTTTTT.

The J gene is TRBJ2-1, the V gene TRBV12-3 or TRBV12-4, with D unresolved. Trimming cost V 7 bases and J 4 bases, with 14 bases left between them. CDR3 length equals 14 residues. CDR3 sequence: CASNLDAIYNEQFF. CDR3 sequence (DNA): TGTGCCAGCAATCTAGACGCAATATACAATGAGCAGTTCTTC.

The chain links TRBV12-3 or TRBV12-4 to TRBJ2-6; D could derive from TRBD1 or TRBD2 (5 bases each). Deletions cut 6 bases from V and 4 bases from J, with 13 bases between. The CDR3 has 15 amino acids. The CDR3 coding sequence is TGTGCCAGCAGCGCCGGGACCTTCGGGGCCAACGTCCTGACTTTC. The encoded protein is CASSAGTFGANVLTF.

In this sample, this clonotype turned up many times. The chain links TRBV20-1 to TRBJ2-1, with a possible D match to TRBD1 (7 bases). The V gene lost 4 bases and the J gene lost 6 bases, with 19 bases spanning the gap. Germline CDR1 and CDR2: DFQATT and SNEGSKA (reference sequence). The CDR3 covers 15 residues. The CDR3 sequence is CSANEGASVVNEQFF. For the CDR3, the DNA is TGCAGTGCTAATGAGGGGGCTAGCGTCGTCAATGAGCAGTTCTTC.